This is a list of T cell receptor beta chains from one sample in a study of shared clonotypes between healthy human individuals. Profiled with immunoSEQ multiplex PCR; TCRdb holds only in-frame clones, not every one. Of about 2 million clones in the sample, 95% were seen once. The sequenced sample consisted of naive CD4+ T cells sorted from blood. Every receptor here comes from a man aged 18 to 30 in good health. Both conserved end residues are part of each CDR3. D genes are given only for firm matches. Clone size is not always given. Where it is, it says once, few, many or a class for expanded clones.

v_call	j_call	d_call	clone_size	cdr3_aa	cdr3_nt
TRBV2	TRBJ2-7	TRBD2	.	CASSEPPFAERDSYEQYF	TGTGCCAGCAGTGAACCTCCTTTTGCGGAGCGGGACTCCTACGAGCAGTACTTC
TRBV18	TRBJ1-5	.	.	CASSPPGGGGFQPQHF	TGTGCCAGCTCACCACCCGGCGGGGGCGGCTTTCAGCCCCAGCATTTT
TRBV5-6	TRBJ1-4	.	.	CASSSGATNEKLFF	TGTGCCAGCAGCTCTGGGGCAACTAATGAAAAACTGTTTTTT
TRBV25-1	TRBJ1-1	.	.	CASSATRAGNTEAFF	TGTGCCAGCAGTGCTACCAGGGCCGGGAACACTGAAGCTTTCTTT
TRBV10-3	TRBJ2-5	TRBD2	.	CAISGLAGVQETQYF	TGTGCCATCAGTGGACTAGCGGGAGTTCAAGAGACCCAGTACTTC
TRBV28	TRBJ1-3	.	once	CASSSAPQGAGNTIYF	TGTGCCAGCAGTTCCGCCCCACAGGGCGCTGGAAACACCATATATTTT
TRBV7-9	TRBJ2-5	TRBD2	.	CASSPPAGGQETQYF	TGTGCCAGCAGCCCTCCAGCGGGGGGGCAAGAGACCCAGTACTTC
TRBV21-1	TRBJ2-7	.	.	CASSPRPTSGSYEQYF	TGTGCCAGCAGCCCCCGGCCTACTAGCGGCTCCTACGAGCAGTACTTC
TRBV11-2	TRBJ2-5	.	.	CASSTGLQETQYF	TGTGCCAGCTCTACCGGGCTCCAAGAGACCCAGTACTTC
TRBV11-2	TRBJ2-3	TRBD1	.	CASSLEGRTGIIFHTDTQYF	TGTGCCAGCAGCTTAGAAGGTCGGACAGGTATTATTTTTCACACAGATACGCAGTATTTT
TRBV10-2	TRBJ1-6	TRBD1	once	CASSELGGGGLPYNSPLHF	TGCGCCAGCAGTGAGTTAGGGGGCGGTGGATTGCCCTATAATTCACCCCTCCACTTT
TRBV5-6	TRBJ1-2	.	few	CASSLRTFTTVYGYTF	TGTGCCAGCAGCTTGAGGACATTTACGACTGTATATGGCTACACCTTC
TRBV7-9	TRBJ2-1	TRBD2	once	CASSFIGLAYYNEQFF	TGTGCCAGCAGCTTTATCGGACTAGCGTACTACAATGAGCAGTTCTTC
TRBV5-4	TRBJ2-7	TRBD2	.	CASSRVASGVYEQYF	TGTGCCAGCAGCCGGGTAGCTAGCGGGGTCTACGAGCAGTACTTC
TRBV7-9	TRBJ1-2	.	.	CASRPEVRGYTF	TGTGCCAGCAGACCGGAGGTGAGAGGCTACACCTTC
TRBV5-8	TRBJ2-1	TRBD2	.	CASSLGRWTSSYNEQFF	TGTGCCAGCAGCTTGGGACGGTGGACTAGCTCCTACAATGAGCAGTTCTTC
TRBV5-1	TRBJ1-1	.	once	CASSLEGFNTEAFF	TGCGCCAGCAGCTTGGAGGGCTTCAACACTGAAGCTTTCTTT
TRBV4-1	TRBJ2-7	.	.	CASSPLAGLFEQYF	TGCGCCAGCAGCCCGCTGGCAGGGTTATTCGAGCAGTACTTC
TRBV7-2	TRBJ2-2	.	.	CASSSTGAGTGELFF	TGTGCCAGCAGCTCAACAGGGGCGGGAACCGGGGAGCTGTTTTTT
TRBV6-1	TRBJ1-3	.	.	CASSETSGNTIYF	TGTGCCAGCAGTGAAACCTCTGGAAACACCATATATTTT
TRBV6-6	TRBJ1-4	.	.	CASSPGGLTNEKLFF	TGTGCCAGCAGCCCCGGTGGCCTAACTAATGAAAAACTGTTTTTT
TRBV6-1	TRBJ2-5	.	.	CASSPRLNLGETQYF	TGTGCCAGCAGTCCACGTCTCAATCTAGGGGAGACCCAGTACTTC
TRBV30	TRBJ2-7	.	.	CAWRGPIGAARASYEQYF	TGTGCCTGGAGGGGCCCCATCGGGGCAGCCCGAGCCTCCTACGAGCAGTACTTC
TRBV27	TRBJ1-1	.	.	CASTLYPGTSNTEAFF	TGTGCCAGCACCTTATACCCCGGGACGTCGAACACTGAAGCTTTCTTT
TRBV5-6	TRBJ2-7	.	.	CASSLMTYEQYF	TGTGCCAGCAGCTTAATGACCTACGAGCAGTACTTC